Sequencing of this T cell receptor (beta chain) was carried out in a study of shared clonotypes between healthy human individuals. Between the trimmed V and J ends, which lost 0 bases and 3 bases, there was a span of 16 bases. Germline-derived CDR1 and CDR2 are SGHRS and YFSETQ. This CDR3 has 16 residues. Clones were read by immunoSEQ multiplex PCR, and TCRdb kept only the in-frame ones, dropping some. Of 490,000 or so clones listed, over 60% were seen once; the top ten hold 10% to 15%. This TCR came from a woman in her thirties or forties in good health. Some clones in this sample may be carry-over from other donors' samples. Material for sequencing was PBMCs. The V call is TRBV5-1, the J call TRBJ2-7, with D perhaps matching TRBD1 (6 bases). This CDR3 is CASSLGLPGADYEQYF. CDR3 DNA: TGCGCCAGCAGCTTGGGTCTTCCAGGGGCTGACTACGAGCAGTACTTC.